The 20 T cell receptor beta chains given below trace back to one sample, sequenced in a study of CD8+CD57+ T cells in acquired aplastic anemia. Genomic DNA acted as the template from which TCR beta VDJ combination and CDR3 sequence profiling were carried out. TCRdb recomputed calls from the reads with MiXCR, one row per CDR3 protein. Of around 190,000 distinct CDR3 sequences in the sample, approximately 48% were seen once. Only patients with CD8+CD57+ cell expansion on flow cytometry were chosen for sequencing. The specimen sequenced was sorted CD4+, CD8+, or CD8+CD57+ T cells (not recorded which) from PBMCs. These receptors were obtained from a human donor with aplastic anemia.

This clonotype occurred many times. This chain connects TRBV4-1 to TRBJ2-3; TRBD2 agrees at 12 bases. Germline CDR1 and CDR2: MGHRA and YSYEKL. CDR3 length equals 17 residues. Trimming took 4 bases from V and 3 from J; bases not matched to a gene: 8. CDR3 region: CASSRRTSGVATDTQYF. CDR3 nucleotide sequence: TGCGCCAGCAGCCGCAGGACTAGCGGGGTAGCTACAGATACGCAGTATTTT.

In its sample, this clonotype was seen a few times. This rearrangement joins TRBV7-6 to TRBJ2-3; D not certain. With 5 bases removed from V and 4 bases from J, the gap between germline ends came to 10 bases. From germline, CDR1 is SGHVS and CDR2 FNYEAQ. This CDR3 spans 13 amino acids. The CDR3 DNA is TGTGCCAGCAGCCCCCAGATGGCAGATACGCAGTATTTT. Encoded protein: CASSPQMADTQYF. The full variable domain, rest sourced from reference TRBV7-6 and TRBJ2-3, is GAGVSQSPRYKVTKRGQDVALRCDPISGHVSLYWYRQALGQGPEFLTYFNYEAQQDKSGLPNDRFSAERPEGSISTLTIQRTEQRDSAMYRCASSPQMADTQYFGPGTRLTVL.

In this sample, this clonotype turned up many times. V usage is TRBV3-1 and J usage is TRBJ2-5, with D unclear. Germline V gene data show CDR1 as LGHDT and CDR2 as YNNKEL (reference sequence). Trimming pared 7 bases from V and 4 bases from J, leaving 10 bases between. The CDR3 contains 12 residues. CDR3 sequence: CASTVAGETQYF. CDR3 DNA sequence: TGTGCCAGCACAGTCGCAGGAGAGACCCAGTACTTC.

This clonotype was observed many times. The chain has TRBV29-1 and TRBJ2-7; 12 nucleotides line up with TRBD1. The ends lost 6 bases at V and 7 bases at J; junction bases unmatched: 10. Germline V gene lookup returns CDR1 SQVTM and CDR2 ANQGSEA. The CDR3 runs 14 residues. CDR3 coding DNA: TGCAGCGTCGACCCGGGACAGGGGGCTGGAGAGCAGTACTTC. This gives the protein CSVDPGQGAGEQYF.

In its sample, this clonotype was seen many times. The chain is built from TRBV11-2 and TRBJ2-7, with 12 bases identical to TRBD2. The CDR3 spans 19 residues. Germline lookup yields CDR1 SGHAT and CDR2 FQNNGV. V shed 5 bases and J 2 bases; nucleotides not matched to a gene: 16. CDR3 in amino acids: CASSRRRSGLAGDAYEQYF. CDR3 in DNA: TGTGCCAGCAGCCGAAGACGGTCGGGACTAGCGGGCGACGCCTACGAGCAGTACTTC.

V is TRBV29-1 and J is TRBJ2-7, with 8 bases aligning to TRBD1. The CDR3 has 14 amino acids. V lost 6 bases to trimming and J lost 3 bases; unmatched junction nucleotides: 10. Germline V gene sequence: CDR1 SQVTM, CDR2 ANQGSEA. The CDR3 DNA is TGCAGCGTAATTACAGGGGGTGACCTCTACGAGCAGTACTTC. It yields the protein CSVITGGDLYEQYF.

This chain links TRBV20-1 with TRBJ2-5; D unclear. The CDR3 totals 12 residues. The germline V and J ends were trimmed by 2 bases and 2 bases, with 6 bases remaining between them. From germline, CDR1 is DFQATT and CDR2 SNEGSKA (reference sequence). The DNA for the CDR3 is TGCAGTGCTAGACATGGGCAAGAGACCCAGTACTTC. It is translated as CSARHGQETQYF.

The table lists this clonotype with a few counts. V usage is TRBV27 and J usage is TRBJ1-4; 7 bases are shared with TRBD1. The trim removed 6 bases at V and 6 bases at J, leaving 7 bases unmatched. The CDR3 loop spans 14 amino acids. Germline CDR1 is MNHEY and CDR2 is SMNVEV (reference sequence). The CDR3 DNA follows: TGTGCCAGCAGCCCAGGGGGGGGGTATGAAAAACTGTTTTTT. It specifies CASSPGGGYEKLFF.

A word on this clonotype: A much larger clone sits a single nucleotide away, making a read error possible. CDR3 in DNA: TGTGCCGGCAGCTCTTCGGCCCTCCAAAAAGAGACCCAGTACTTC. Protein: CAGSSSALQKETQYF. The chain combines TRBV5-6 with TRBJ2-5; D is ambiguous. This CDR3 contains 15 residues. CDR1 SGHDT and CDR2 YYEEEE come from the germline V gene.

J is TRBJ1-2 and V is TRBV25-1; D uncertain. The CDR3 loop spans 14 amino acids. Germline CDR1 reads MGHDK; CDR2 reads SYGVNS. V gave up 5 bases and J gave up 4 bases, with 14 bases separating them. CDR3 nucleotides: TGTGCCAGCAGTCGTGAAGGTTCCAGCTATGGCTACACCTTC. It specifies CASSREGSSYGYTF.

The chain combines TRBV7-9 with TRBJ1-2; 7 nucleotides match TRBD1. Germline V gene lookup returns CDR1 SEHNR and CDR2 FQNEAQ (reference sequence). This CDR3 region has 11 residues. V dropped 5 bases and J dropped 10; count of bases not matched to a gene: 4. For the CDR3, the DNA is TGTGCCAGCAGCCTCGGACAGGACTACACCTTC. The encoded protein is CASSLGQDYTF.

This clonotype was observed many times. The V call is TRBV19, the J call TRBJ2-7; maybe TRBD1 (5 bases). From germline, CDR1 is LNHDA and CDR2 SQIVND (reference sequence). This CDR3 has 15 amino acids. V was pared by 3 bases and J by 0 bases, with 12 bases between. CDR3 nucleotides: TGTGCCAGTAGTATTCGCAGGGCCAGCTCCTACGAGCAGTACTTC. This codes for CASSIRRASSYEQYF.

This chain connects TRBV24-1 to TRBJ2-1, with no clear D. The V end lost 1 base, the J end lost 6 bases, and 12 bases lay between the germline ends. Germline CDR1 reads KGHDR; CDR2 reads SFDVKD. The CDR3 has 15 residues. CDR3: CATSDFGSSPNEQFF. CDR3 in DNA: TGTGCCACCAGTGATTTTGGTAGTTCGCCCAATGAGCAGTTCTTC.

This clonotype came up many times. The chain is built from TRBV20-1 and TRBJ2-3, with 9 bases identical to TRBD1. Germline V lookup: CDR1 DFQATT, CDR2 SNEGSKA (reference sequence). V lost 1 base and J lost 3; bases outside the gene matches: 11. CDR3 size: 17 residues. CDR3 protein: CSARGSTGTGSTDTQYF. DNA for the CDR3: TGCAGTGCTAGAGGGTCCACCGGGACAGGGAGTACAGATACGCAGTATTTT.

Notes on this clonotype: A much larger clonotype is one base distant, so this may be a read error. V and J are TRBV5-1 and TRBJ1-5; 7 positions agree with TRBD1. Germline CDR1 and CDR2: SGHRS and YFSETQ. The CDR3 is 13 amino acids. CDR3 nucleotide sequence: TGCGCCAGCAGCCTCGGACAGGATCAGCCCCGGCATTTT. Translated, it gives CASSLGQDQPRHF.

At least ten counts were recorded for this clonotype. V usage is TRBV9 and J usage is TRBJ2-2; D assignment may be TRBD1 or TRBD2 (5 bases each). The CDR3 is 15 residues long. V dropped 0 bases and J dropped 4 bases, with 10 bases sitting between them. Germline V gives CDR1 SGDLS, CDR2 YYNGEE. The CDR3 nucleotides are TGTGCCAGCAGCGTAGAAGCAGGGAGCACCGGGGAGCTGTTTTTT. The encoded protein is CASSVEAGSTGELFF.

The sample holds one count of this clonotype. The CDR3 sequence: CSAVSGVYSYEQYF. DNA of the CDR3: TGCAGTGCTGTCAGCGGGGTATACTCCTACGAGCAGTACTTC. This sequence joins TRBV20-1 and TRBJ2-7; 7 bases map to TRBD2. This CDR3 has 14 residues. Per the germline V gene, CDR1 is DFQATT and CDR2 is SNEGSKA (reference sequence). V was clipped by 5 bases and J by 0 bases; unmatched bases: 7.

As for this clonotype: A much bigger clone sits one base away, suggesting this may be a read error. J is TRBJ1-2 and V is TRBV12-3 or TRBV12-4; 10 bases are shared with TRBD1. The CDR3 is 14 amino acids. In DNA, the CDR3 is TGTGCCAGCAGTAGACAGGGGGCGATCTATGGCTGCACCTTC. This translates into CASSRQGAIYGCTF.

CDR3 nucleotide sequence: TGTGCCAGCAGCTTAAGCGGGGGGGCCACCGGGGAGCTGTTTTTT. Protein product: CASSLSGGATGELFF. This sequence joins TRBV7-9 and TRBJ2-2; TRBD2 aligns across 10 bases. The CDR3 runs to 15 residues. J lost 4 bases, V lost 2 bases, and 1 base had no gene match. Germline V gives CDR1 SEHNR, CDR2 FQNEAQ (reference sequence).

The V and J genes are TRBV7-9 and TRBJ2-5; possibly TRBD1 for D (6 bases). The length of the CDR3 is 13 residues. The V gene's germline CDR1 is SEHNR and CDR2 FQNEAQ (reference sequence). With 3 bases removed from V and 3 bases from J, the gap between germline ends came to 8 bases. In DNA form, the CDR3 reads TGTGCCAGCAGCTTTCAGGGGAAAGAGACCCAGTACTTC. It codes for CASSFQGKETQYF.